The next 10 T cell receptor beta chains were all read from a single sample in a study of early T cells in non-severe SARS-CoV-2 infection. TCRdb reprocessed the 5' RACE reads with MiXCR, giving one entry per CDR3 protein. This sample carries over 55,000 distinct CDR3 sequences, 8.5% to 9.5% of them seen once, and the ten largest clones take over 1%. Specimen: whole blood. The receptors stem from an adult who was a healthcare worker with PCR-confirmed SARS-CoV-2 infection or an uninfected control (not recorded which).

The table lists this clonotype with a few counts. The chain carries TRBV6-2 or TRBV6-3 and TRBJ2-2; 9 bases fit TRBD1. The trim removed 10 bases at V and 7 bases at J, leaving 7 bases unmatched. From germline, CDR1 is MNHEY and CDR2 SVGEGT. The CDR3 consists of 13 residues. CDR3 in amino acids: CATRQGVIGELFF. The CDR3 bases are TGTGCCACCAGACAGGGGGTTATCGGGGAGCTGTTTTTT.

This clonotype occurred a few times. CDR3 residues: CASSSQGQGADYTF. The CDR3 DNA sequence: TGTGCCAGCAGCTCCCAGGGACAGGGGGCGGACTACACCTTC. J is TRBJ1-2 and V is TRBV3-1, with 12 bases matching TRBD1. There are 14 residues in the CDR3. V lost 5 bases, J lost 10 bases, and 8 bases stayed unmatched. The V gene's germline CDR1 is LGHDT and CDR2 YNNKEL (reference sequence).

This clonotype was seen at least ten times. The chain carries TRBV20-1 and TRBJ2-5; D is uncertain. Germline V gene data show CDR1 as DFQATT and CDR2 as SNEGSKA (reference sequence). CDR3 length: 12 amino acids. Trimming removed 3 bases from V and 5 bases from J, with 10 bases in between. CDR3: CSASNIQETQYF. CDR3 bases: TGCAGTGCTAGTAACATCCAGGAGACCCAGTACTTC.

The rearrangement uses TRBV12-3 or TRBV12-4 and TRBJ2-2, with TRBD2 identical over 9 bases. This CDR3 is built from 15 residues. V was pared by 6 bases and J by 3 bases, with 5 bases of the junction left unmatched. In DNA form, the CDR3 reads TGTGCCAGCAGCGTGGGACTAGCATACACCGGGGAGCTGTTTTTT. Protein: CASSVGLAYTGELFF.

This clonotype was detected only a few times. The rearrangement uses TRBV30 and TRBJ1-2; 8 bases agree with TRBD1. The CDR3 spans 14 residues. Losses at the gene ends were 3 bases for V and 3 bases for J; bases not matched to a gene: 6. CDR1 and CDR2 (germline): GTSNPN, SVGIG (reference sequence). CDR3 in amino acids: CAWRMPDRDYGYTF. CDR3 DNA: TGTGCCTGGAGGATGCCGGACAGGGACTATGGCTACACCTTC.

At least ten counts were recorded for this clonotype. This CDR3 reads CASSLSGDADTQYF. CDR3 DNA: TGTGCCAGCAGCTTATCCGGGGACGCAGATACGCAGTATTTT. V usage is TRBV7-2 and J usage is TRBJ2-3; the D gene could be TRBD1 or TRBD2 (5 bases each). The germline gives CDR1 SGHTA, CDR2 FQGNSA. The CDR3 loop spans 14 amino acids. With 2 bases removed from V and 4 bases from J, the gap between germline ends came to 10 bases.

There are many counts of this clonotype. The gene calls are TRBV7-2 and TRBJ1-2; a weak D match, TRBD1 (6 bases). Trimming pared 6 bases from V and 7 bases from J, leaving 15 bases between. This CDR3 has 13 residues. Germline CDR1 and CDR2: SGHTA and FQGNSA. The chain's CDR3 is CASSYPADSGYTF. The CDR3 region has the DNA TGTGCCAGCAGTTACCCGGCGGACAGTGGCTACACCTTC. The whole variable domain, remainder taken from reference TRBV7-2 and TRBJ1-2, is GAGVSQSPSNKVTEKGKDVELRCDPISGHTALYWYRQSLGQGLEFLIYFQGNSAPDKSGLPSDRFSAERTGGSVSTLTIQRTQQEDSAVYLCASSYPADSGYTFGSGTRLTVV.

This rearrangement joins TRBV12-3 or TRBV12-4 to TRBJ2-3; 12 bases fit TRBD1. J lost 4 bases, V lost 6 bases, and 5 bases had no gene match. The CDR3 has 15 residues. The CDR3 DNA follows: TGTGCCAGCAGCTGGGACAGGGGGCTCCCAGATACGCAGTATTTT. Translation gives CASSWDRGLPDTQYF.

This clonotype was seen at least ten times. The CDR3 DNA reads as TGTGCCAGCAGCGCGGTACAGGGAACCTCTGGAAACACCATATATTTT. Protein sequence: CASSAVQGTSGNTIYF. J is TRBJ1-3 and V is TRBV9, with a possible D match to TRBD1 (6 bases). Trimming took 3 bases from V and 0 from J, leaving 13 bases between them. The CDR3 is 16 residues long. In germline, CDR1 is SGDLS, CDR2 YYNGEE.

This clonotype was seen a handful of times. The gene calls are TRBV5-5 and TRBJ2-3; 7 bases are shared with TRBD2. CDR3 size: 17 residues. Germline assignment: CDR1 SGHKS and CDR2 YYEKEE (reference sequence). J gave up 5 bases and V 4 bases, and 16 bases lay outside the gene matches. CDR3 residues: CASSHNRRTRNEDTQYF. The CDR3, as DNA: TGTGCCAGCAGCCATAACCGGCGGACTAGGAATGAAGATACGCAGTATTTT.